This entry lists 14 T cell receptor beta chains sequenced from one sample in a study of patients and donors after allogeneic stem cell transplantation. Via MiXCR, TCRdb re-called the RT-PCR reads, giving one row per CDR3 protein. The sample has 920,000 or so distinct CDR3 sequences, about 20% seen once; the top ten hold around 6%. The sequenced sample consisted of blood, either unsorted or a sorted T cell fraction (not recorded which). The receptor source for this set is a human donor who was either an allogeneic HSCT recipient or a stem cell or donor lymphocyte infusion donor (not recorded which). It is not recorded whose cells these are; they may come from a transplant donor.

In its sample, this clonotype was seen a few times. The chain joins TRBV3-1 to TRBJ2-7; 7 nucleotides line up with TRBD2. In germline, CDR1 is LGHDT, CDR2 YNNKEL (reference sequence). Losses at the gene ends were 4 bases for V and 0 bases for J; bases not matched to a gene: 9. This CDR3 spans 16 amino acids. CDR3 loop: CASSPISRGSSYEQYF. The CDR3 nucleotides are TGTGCCAGCAGCCCAATATCTCGCGGGAGCTCCTACGAGCAGTACTTC.

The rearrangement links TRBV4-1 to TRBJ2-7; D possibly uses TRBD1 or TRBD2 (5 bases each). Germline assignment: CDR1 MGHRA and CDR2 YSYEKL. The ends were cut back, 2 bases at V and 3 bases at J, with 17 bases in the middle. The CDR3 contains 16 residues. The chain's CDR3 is CASSQSDSGPYYEQYF. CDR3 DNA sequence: TGCGCCAGCAGCCAATCTGACTCGGGGCCTTACTACGAGCAGTACTTC.

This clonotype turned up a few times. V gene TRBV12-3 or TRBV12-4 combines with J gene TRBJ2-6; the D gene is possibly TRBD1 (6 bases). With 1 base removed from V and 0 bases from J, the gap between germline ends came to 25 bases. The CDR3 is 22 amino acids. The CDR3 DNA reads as TGTGCCAGCAGTTTAGGGTTCTGGGGGACATCGGTTACGTTCTCTGGGGCCAACGTCCTGACTTTC. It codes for CASSLGFWGTSVTFSGANVLTF.

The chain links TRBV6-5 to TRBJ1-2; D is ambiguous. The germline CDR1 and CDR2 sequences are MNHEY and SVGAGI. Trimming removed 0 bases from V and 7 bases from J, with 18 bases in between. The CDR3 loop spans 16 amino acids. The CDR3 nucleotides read TGTGCCAGCAGTTACTCGACCCACAGCGGGTTAAGTGGCTACACCTTC. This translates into CASSYSTHSGLSGYTF.

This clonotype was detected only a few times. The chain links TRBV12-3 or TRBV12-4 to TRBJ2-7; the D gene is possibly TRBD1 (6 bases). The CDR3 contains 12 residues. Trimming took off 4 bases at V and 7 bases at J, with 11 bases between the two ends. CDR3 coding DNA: TGTGCCAGCAGTTATACAGGGATGGAGCAGTACTTC. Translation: CASSYTGMEQYF.

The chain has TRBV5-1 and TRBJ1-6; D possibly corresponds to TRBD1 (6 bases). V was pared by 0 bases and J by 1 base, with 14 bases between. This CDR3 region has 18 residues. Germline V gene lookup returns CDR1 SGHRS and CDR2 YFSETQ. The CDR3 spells CASSLGGLGASYNSPLHF. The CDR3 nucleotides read TGCGCCAGCAGCTTGGGTGGTCTGGGGGCGTCCTATAATTCACCCCTCCACTTT.

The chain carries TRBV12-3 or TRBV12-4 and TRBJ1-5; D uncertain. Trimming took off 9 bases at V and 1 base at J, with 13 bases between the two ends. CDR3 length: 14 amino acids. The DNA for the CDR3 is TGTGCCAGGCGGATTGGACGGAGCAATCAGCCCCAGCATTTT. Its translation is CARRIGRSNQPQHF.

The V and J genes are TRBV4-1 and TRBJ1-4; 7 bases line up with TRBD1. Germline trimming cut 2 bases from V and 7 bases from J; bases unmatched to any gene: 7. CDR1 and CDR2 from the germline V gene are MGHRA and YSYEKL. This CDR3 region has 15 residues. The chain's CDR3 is CASSQWTGGSEKLFF. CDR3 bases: TGCGCCAGCAGCCAATGGACAGGTGGAAGTGAAAAACTGTTTTTT.

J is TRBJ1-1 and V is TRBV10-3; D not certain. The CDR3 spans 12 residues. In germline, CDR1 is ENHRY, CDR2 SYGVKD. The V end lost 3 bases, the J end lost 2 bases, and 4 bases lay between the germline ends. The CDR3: CAISEKNTEAFF. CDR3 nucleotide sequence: TGTGCCATCAGTGAAAAAAACACTGAAGCTTTCTTT.

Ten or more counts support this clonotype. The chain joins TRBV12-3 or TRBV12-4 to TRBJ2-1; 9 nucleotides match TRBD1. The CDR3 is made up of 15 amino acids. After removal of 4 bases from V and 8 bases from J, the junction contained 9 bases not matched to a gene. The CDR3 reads CASSSTGGFIDEQFF. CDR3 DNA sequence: TGTGCCAGCAGTTCGACAGGGGGGTTTATCGATGAGCAGTTCTTC.

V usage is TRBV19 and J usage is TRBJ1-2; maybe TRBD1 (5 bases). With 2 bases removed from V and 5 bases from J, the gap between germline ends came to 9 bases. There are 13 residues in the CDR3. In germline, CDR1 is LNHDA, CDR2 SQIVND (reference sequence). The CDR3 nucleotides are TGTGCCAGTAGTATAATGGGGGAATATGGCTACACCTTC. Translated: CASSIMGEYGYTF.

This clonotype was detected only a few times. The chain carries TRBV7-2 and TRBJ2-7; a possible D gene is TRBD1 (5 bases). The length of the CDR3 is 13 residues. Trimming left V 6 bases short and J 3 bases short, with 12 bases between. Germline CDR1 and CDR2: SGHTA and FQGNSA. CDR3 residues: CASRPTGFYEQYF. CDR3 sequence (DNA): TGTGCCAGCAGACCAACAGGTTTCTACGAGCAGTACTTC.

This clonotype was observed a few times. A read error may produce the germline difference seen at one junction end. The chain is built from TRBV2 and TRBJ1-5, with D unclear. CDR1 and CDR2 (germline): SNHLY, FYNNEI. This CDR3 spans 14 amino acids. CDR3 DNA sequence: TGTGCCAGCAGTGTTGAGTCGCTGAATCAGCCCCACCATTTT. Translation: CASSVESLNQPHHF.

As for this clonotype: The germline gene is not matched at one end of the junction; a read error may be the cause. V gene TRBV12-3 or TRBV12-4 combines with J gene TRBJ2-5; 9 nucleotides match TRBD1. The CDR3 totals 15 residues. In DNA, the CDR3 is TGTGCCAGCAGTTCCCGGACAGGGGTTCAAGAGAACCAGTACTTC. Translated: CASSSRTGVQENQYF.